The 9 T cell receptor beta chains reported below all come from one sample, sequenced in a study of glioma-infiltrating T cells after dendritic cell vaccination. Measured with immunoSEQ multiplex PCR; TCRdb has only the in-frame clones, and not every one. The data show about 76,000 clones, over 75% seen once. This sample's time point: after dendritic cell vaccination, including at tumor progression/relapse. The input for sequencing was blood, taken after dendritic cell vaccination. These receptors were collected from a human donor with glioblastoma.

The rearrangement uses TRBV5-4 and TRBJ1-1; D possibly corresponds to TRBD1 (5 bases). Germline V gene lookup returns CDR1 SGHNT and CDR2 YYREEE (reference sequence). The V end was cut by 3 bases, the J end by 8 bases, with 17 bases between. The CDR3 length is 14 residues. CDR3 residues: CASSWSGALGEAFF. The CDR3 region has the DNA TGTGCCAGCAGCTGGAGCGGGGCTCTTGGCGAAGCTTTCTTT.

V is TRBV5-6 and J is TRBJ2-3; 7 nucleotides align to TRBD1. The germline CDR1 and CDR2 sequences are SGHDT and YYEEEE. The CDR3 is 15 amino acids. V dropped 1 base and J dropped 1; count of bases not matched to a gene: 3. The CDR3 DNA is TGTGCCAGCAGCTTGAGGGGGCTTGGCACAGATACGCAGTATTTT. It is translated as CASSLRGLGTDTQYF.

V gene TRBV6-5 combines with J gene TRBJ1-2, with no clear D. This CDR3 is 13 amino acids long. V was clipped by 6 bases and J by 8 bases, with 16 bases between them. The germline V gene encodes CDR1 MNHEY and CDR2 SVGAGI. This chain's CDR3 is CASSAGGFEGYTF. CDR3 sequence (DNA): TGTGCCAGCAGCGCGGGAGGGTTTGAGGGCTACACCTTC.

The gene calls are TRBV25-1 and TRBJ1-1; a possible D gene is TRBD1 (5 bases). This CDR3 is built from 15 residues. With 3 bases removed from V and 1 base from J, the gap between germline ends came to 12 bases. The V gene's germline CDR1 is MGHDK and CDR2 SYGVNS. The CDR3, as DNA: TGTGCCAGCAGTGACGGGGGAGGTGCGAACACTGAAGCTTTCTTT. This encodes CASSDGGGANTEAFF.

The chain employs TRBV7-3 and TRBJ2-3; no definite D call. Trimming shortened V by 5 bases and J by 0 bases, and 15 bases separated the two germline ends. Germline V gene sequence: CDR1 SGHTA, CDR2 FQGTGA. The CDR3 totals 16 residues. CDR3 in DNA: TGTGCCAGCAGCCAATGGGTTAGCAGCAGCACAGATACGCAGTATTTT. Amino acid sequence: CASSQWVSSSTDTQYF.

This clone came up a few times. The chain is built from TRBV2 and TRBJ2-7; 10 bases agree with TRBD1. Trimming at V came to 6 bases and at J to 5 bases, leaving 4 bases not matched to a gene. CDR1 and CDR2 from the germline V gene are SNHLY and FYNNEI. This CDR3 is 13 amino acids long. CDR3 DNA sequence: TGTGCCAGCAGAGGGACAGGGGTCCACGAGCAGTACTTC. This codes for CASRGTGVHEQYF.

The chain carries TRBV5-4 and TRBJ2-3; the D gene is possibly TRBD1 (7 bases). The V end lost 0 bases, the J end lost 5 bases, and 19 bases lay between the germline ends. The germline V gene encodes CDR1 SGHNT and CDR2 YYREEE (reference sequence). The length of the CDR3 is 17 residues. As DNA, the CDR3 is TGTGCCAGCAGCTTGGCCCTGGACAGGAGGGGTGAAGATACGCAGTATTTT. Translated, it gives CASSLALDRRGEDTQYF.

The V gene is TRBV5-4, the J gene TRBJ2-3; 14 nucleotides align to TRBD2. The CDR3 loop spans 18 amino acids. Germline V gives CDR1 SGHNT, CDR2 YYREEE (reference sequence). With 6 bases clipped from V and 1 base from J, the junction kept 10 bases outside the gene matches. The CDR3 loop reads CASKRLAGGLGGTDTQYF. CDR3 in DNA: TGTGCCAGCAAGCGACTAGCGGGAGGGCTGGGTGGCACAGATACGCAGTATTTT.

The CDR3 region is CASGLPFRGTQYF. DNA of the CDR3: TGCGCCAGCGGGTTGCCCTTCCGCGGGACCCAGTACTTC. The chain employs TRBV10-1 and TRBJ2-5; no firm D call. Germline loops: CDR1 WNHNN, CDR2 SYGVQD (reference sequence). This CDR3 is built from 13 residues. Trimming cost V 8 bases and J 7 bases, with 17 bases left between them.